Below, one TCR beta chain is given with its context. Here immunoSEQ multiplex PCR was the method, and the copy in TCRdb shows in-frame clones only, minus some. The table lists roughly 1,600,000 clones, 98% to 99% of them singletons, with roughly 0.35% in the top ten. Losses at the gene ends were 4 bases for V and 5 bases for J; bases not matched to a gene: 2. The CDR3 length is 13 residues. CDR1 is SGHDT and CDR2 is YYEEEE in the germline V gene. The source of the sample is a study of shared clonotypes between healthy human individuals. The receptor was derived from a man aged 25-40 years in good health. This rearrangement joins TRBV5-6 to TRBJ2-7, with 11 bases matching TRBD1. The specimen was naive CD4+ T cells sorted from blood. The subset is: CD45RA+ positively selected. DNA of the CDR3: TGTGCCAGCAGCCAGGACAGGGGGCACGAGCAGTACTTC. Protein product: CASSQDRGHEQYF.